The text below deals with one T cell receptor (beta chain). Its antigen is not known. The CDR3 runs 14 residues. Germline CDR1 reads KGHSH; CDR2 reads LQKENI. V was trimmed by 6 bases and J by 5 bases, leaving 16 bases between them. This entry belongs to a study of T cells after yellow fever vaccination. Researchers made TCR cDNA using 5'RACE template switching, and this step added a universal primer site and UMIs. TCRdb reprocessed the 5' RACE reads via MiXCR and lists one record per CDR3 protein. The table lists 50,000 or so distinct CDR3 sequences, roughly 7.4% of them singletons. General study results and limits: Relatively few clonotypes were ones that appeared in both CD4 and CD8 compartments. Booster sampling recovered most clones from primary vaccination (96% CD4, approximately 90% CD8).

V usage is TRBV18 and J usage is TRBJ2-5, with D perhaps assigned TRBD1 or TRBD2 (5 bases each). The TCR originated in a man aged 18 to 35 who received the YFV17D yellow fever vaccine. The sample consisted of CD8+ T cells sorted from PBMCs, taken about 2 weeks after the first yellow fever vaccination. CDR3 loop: CASSPDGARETQYF. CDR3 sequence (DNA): TGTGCCAGCTCCCCGGACGGGGCCAGGGAGACCCAGTACTTC.